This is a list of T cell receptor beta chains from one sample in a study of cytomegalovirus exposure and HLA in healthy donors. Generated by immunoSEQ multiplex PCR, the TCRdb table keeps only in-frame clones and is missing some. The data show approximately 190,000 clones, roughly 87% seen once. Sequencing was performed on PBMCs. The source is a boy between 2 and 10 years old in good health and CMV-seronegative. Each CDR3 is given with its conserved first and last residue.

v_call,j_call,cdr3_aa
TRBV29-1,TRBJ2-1,CSVVEREASYNEQFF
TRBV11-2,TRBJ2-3,CASSFADISTDTQYF
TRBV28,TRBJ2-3,CASAPERPTGTDTQYF
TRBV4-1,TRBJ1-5,CASSQDTRTFNQPQHF
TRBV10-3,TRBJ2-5,CAISGGQGLWETQYF
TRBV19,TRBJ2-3,CASSIAGGRTDTQYF
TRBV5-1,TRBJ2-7,CASSPGQGTRYEQYF
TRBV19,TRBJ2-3,CASSPDLATDTQYF
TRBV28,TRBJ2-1,CASSSLDGTSGRSSYNEQFF
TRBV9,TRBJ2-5,CASSETGITSQYF
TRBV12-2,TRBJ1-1,CASRSLGVNTEAFF
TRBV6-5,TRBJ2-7,CASSLFSTYEQYF
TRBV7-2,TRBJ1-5,CASSLYGVQPQHF
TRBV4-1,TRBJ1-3,CASSPREGMNTIYF
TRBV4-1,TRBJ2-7,CASSLDAHADRGLVKSYEQYF
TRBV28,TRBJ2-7,CASRTRATSYEQYF
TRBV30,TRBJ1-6,CAWSGAGGNYNSPLHF
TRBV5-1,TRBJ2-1,CASSPTSRGTGVHNEQFF
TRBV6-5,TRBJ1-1,CASSSQGLNTEAFF
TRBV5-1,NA,CASSLGGLAGGPRYEQYF
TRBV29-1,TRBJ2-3,CSVASLSTDTQYF
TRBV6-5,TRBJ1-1,CASSYSRSGGDTEAFF
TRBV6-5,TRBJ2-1,CASSPARMGEQFF
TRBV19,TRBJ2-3,CASSQRGSTDTQYF
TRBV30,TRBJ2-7,CAWSGGGYGTAAGYEQYF
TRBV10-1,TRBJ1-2,CASSASGYRRGTGYTF
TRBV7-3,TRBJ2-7,CASSQGDEQYF
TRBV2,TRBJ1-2,CASSEGWATEWGYGYTF
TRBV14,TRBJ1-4,CASSPKRQGATEKLFF
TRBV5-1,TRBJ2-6,CASRRGEAGAGANVLTF
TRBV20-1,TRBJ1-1,CSAYRETEAFF
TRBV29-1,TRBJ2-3,CSVELGQGTDTQYF
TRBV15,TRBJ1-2,CATSMAGQSNYGYTF
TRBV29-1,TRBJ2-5,CSVAGGGKIETQYF
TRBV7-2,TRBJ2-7,CASSLIGRLAGTPYEQYF
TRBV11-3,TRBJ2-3,CASSAFRDTQYF
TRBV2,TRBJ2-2,CASSEARAGELFF
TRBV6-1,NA,CASSVLAGDRDEQYF
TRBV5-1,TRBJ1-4,CASSSRGTRDEKLFF
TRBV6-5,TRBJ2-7,CASSETGLLSEQYF
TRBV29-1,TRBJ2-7,CSVALGSSGMVSYEQYF